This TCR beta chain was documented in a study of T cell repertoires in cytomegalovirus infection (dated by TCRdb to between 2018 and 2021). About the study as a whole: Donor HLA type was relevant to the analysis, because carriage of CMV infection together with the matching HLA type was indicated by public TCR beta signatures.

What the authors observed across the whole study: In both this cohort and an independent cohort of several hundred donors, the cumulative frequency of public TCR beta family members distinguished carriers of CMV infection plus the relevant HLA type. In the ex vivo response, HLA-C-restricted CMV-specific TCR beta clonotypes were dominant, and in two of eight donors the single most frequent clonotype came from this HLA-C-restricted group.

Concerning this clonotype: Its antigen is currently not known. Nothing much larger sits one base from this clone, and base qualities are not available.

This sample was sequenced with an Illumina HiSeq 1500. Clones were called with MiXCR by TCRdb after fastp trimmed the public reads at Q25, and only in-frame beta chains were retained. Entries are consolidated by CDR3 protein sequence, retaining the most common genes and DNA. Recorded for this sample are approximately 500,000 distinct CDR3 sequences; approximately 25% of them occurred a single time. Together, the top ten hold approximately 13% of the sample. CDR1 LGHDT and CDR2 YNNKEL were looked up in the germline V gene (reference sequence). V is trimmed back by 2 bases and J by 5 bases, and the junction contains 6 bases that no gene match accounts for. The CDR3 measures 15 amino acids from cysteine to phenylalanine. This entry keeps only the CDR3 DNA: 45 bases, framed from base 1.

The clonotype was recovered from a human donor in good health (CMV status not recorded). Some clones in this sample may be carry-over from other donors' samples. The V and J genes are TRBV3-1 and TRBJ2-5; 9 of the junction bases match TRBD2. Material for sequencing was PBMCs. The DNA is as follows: TGTGCCAGCAGCCAAAGTAGCGGGAGACACGAGACCCAGTACTTC. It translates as CASSQSSGRHETQYF.